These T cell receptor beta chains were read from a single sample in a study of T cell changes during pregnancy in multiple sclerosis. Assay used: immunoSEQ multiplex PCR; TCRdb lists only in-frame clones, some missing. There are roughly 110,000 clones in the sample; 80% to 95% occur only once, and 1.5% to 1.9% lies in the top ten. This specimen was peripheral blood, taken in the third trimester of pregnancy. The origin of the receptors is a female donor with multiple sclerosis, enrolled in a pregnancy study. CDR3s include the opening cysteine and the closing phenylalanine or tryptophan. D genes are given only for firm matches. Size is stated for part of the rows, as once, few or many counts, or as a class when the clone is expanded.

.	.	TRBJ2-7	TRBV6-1	TGTGCCAGCAGTGAACCGAGTAGGAGCTCCTACGAGCAGTACTTC	CASSEPSRSSYEQYF
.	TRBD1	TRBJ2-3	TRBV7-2	TGTGCCAGCAGTCAATCGACAGGGGGCCGTTACACAGATACGCAGTATTTT	CASSQSTGGRYTDTQYF
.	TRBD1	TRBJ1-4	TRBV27	TGTGCCAGCAGCCTGGACAGGGTAGGGGAAAAACTGTTTTTT	CASSLDRVGEKLFF
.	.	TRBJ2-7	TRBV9	TGTGCCAGCAGCAAGACGGGACAAGGGGCCTACGAGCAGTACTTC	CASSKTGQGAYEQYF
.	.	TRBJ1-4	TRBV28	TGTGCCAGCCGGGGGGAACGGTTCTCTGAAAAACTGTTTTTT	CASRGERFSEKLFF
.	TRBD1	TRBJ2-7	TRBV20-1	TGCAGTGCTACAGGGGGCCACGAGCAGTACTTC	CSATGGHEQYF
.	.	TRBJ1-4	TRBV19	TGTGCCAGTAGTACGGAGTCAACTAATGAAAAACTGTTTTTT	CASSTESTNEKLFF
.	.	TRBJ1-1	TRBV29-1	TGCAGCGTTGAAGATAGGGAGTTCACTGAAGCTTTCTTT	CSVEDREFTEAFF
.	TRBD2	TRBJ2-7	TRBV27	TGTGCCAGTGGGCAACCCGGGAGGATCTACGAGCAGTACTTC	CASGQPGRIYEQYF
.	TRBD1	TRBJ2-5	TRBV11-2	TGTGCCAGCAGCTTGGGACAGCAAGAGACCCAGTACTTC	CASSLGQQETQYF
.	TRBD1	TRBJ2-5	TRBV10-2	TGCGCCACCCACGGGGACAGGGAGACCCAGTACTTC	CATHGDRETQYF
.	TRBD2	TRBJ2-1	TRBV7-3	TGTGCCAGCAGCTCTAGCGGGGGGGTATACAATGAGCAGTTCTTC	CASSSSGGVYNEQFF
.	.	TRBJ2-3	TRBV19	TGTGCCAGTAGTATAGGTCGGGGGAGCGCAGATACGCAGTATTTT	CASSIGRGSADTQYF
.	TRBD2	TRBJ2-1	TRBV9	TGTGCCAGCAGCGTAGCGGGTAGCGGGCTCTCAAATGAGCAGTTCTTC	CASSVAGSGLSNEQFF
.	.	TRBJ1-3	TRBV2	TGTGCCAGCAGGCGGGACGGAGGAAACACCATATATTTT	CASRRDGGNTIYF
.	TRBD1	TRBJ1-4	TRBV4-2	TGTGCCAGCAGCCAGGGTGGACAGGAAATTAATGAAAAACTGTTTTTT	CASSQGGQEINEKLFF
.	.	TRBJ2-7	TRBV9	TGTGCCAGCAGCGTAGAAGAGGGTTGGACCTACGAGCAGTACTTC	CASSVEEGWTYEQYF
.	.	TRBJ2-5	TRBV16	TGTGCCAGCAGCCAAGGAGGGAGACAAGAGACCCAGTACTTC	CASSQGGRQETQYF
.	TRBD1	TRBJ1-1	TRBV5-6	TGTGCCAGCAGCAGCCACAGGGGGCGCCTCTTCACTGAAGCTTTCTTT	CASSSHRGRLFTEAFF
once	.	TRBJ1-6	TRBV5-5	TGTGCCAGCAGCCGGGACTTTCGCTCCTATAATTCACCCCTCCACTTT	CASSRDFRSYNSPLHF
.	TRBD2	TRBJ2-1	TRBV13	TGTGCCAGCAGCTCCCTAGCGGGAGGCGACAATGAGCAGTTCTTC	CASSSLAGGDNEQFF
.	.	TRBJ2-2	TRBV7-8	TGTGCCAGCAGCTTAGCTATGGTCGGGGTGGCCGGGGAGCTGTTTTTT	CASSLAMVGVAGELFF
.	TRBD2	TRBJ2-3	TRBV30	TGTGCCTGGGGTCGGGAGGGCAGGACGCAGTATTTT	CAWGREGRTQYF
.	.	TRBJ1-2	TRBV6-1	TGTGCCAGCAGTGAAGCGCGGGGGCAGGGTGGCTACACCTTC	CASSEARGQGGYTF
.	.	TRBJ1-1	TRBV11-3	TGTGCCAGCAGTCGAGGCGGAGGAATGAACACTGAAGCTTTCTTT	CASSRGGGMNTEAFF
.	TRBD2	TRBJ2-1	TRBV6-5	TGTGCCAGCAGTAAGGGACTAGCGGAATACAATGAGCAGTTCTTC	CASSKGLAEYNEQFF
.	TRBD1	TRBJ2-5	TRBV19	TGTGCCAGTAGTAGTGGACAGGGGGCCGGTGAGACCCAGTACTTC	CASSSGQGAGETQYF
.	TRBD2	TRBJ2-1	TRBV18	TGTGCCAGCTCACCTGGACTAGCGGGGTTGGATGAGCAGTTCTTC	CASSPGLAGLDEQFF
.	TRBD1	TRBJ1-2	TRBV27	TGTGCCAGCAGCCAGGACAGGGGGCTAGGGTATGGCTACACCTTC	CASSQDRGLGYGYTF
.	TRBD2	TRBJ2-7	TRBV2	TGTGCCAGCAGGGGGCCTAGCGGTCCCTACGAGCAGTACTTC	CASRGPSGPYEQYF
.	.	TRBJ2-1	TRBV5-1	TGCGCCAGCAGCCTACTAGTTTACAATGAGCAGTTCTTC	CASSLLVYNEQFF
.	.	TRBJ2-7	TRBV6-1	TGTGCCAGCAGCGAAGGACAGAACTACGAGCAGTACTTC	CASSEGQNYEQYF
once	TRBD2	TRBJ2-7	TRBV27	TGTGCCAGCAGTGTGACTAGCGGGAGGCACTACGAGCAGTACTTC	CASSVTSGRHYEQYF
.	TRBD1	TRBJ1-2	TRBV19	TGTGCCAGTAGTGCCGGACAGGGGACTAACTATGGCTACACCTTC	CASSAGQGTNYGYTF
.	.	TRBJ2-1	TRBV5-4	TGTGCCAGCAGCTTAGATCAGGGAACCTACAATGAGCAGTTCTTC	CASSLDQGTYNEQFF
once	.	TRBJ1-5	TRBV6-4	TGTGCCAGCAGTGTTGCAGGCAGAAGCAATCAGCCCCAGCATTTT	CASSVAGRSNQPQHF
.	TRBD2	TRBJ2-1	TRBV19	TGTGCCAGTAGTATTGCGACTAGCGGCTCCTACAATGAGCAGTTCTTC	CASSIATSGSYNEQFF
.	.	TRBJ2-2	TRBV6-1	TGTGCCAGCAACCGGGACAAGAACACCGGGGAGCTGTTTTTT	CASNRDKNTGELFF
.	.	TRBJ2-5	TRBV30	TGTGCCTGGAGTGTAGGGACATCGAGAGTCGAGACCCAGTACTTC	CAWSVGTSRVETQYF